The clone carrying this T cell receptor (beta chain) was seen more than once but under ten times. What it binds is unknown. Each CDR3 protein is one row after TCRdb ran MiXCR on the 5' RACE reads. This table holds some 300,000 distinct CDR3 sequences, approximately 10% found once. Germline V lookup: CDR1 SGHNT, CDR2 YENEEA. Between the trimmed V and J ends, which lost 2 bases and 4 bases, there was a span of 11 bases. The CDR3 spans 15 residues. This sample is part of a study of T cells after yellow fever vaccination. General observations from the study: Reappearance after the booster was seen for most primary-vaccination clones, at 95% to 96% CD4 and roughly 90% CD8.

V is TRBV11-3 and J is TRBJ2-2; possibly TRBD1 for D (5 bases). Sequencing used CD4+ T cells sorted from PBMCs, obtained 5 days after the yellow fever booster vaccination. The receptor was derived from a man between 18 and 29 years old who received the YFV17D yellow fever vaccine. CDR3 sequence: CASSLWGSGTGELFF. DNA for the CDR3: TGTGCCAGCAGCTTATGGGGCTCGGGCACCGGGGAGCTGTTTTTT.